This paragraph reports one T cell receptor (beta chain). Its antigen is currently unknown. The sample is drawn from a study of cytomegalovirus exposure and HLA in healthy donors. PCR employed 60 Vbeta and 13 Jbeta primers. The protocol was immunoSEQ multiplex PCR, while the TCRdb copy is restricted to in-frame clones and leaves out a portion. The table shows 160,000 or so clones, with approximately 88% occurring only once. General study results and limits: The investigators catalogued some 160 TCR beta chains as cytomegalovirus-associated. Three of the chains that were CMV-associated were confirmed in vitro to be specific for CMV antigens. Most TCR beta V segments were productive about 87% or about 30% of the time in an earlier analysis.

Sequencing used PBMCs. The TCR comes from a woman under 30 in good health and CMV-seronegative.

For the CDR3, the DNA is TGTGCCAGCAGTTACTCGGGACAGGGGTGGTCAGATACGCAGTATTTT. Protein product: CASSYSGQGWSDTQYF. The chain employs TRBV6-5 and TRBJ2-3; 10 bases match TRBD1. V lost 0 bases, J lost 4 bases, and 4 bases stayed unmatched. This CDR3 has 16 residues. Per germline, CDR1 MNHEY and CDR2 SVGAGI.